The rows below give T cell receptor beta chains drawn from one sample of a study of T cell responses to AZD1222 COVID-19 vaccine. Profiled with immunoSEQ multiplex PCR; TCRdb holds only in-frame clones, not every one. The table lists over 95,000 clones, about 89% of them singletons. This specimen was peripheral blood, taken on day 0 of AZD1222 vaccination. These receptor sequences come from an adult in good health. CDR3s include the opening cysteine and the closing phenylalanine or tryptophan. A D gene is named only where the DNA matches it firmly. Clone size is given for some rows only: seen once, a few or many times, or a class if the clone is expanded.

>NA|TRBV30|TRBJ1-2|TRBD1
CAWSVRRGHGYTF
TGTGCCTGGAGTGTCCGCAGGGGGCATGGCTACACCTTC
>NA|TRBV9|TRBJ2-3|NA
CASSVVGWGTDTQYF
TGTGCCAGCAGCGTAGTAGGCTGGGGGACGGATACGCAGTATTTT
>NA|TRBV19|TRBJ1-4|NA
CASSMITGLDEKLFF
TGTGCCAGTAGTATGATCACAGGGCTCGATGAAAAACTGTTTTTT
>NA|TRBV14|TRBJ1-1|NA
CASSPGGGLSNTEAFF
TGTGCCAGCAGCCCTGGGGGGGGACTTTCGAACACTGAAGCTTTCTTT
>NA|TRBV14|TRBJ2-1|NA
CASSQEYKGFPQQFF
TGTGCCAGCAGCCAAGAGTACAAGGGTTTCCCCCAGCAGTTCTTC
>NA|TRBV9|TRBJ1-2|TRBD1
CASSERDRVHGYTF
TGTGCCAGCAGCGAAAGAGACAGGGTTCATGGCTACACCTTC
>NA|TRBV4-2|TRBJ1-6|NA
CASSQERNNSPLHF
TGTGCCAGCAGCCAAGAACGGAATAATTCACCCCTCCACTTT
>once|TRBV27|TRBJ2-7|TRBD1
CASSLGTGFNEQYF
TGTGCCAGCAGTTTGGGGACAGGGTTCAACGAGCAGTACTTC
>few|TRBV27|TRBJ2-7|TRBD2
CASSFGLAYEQYF
TGTGCCAGCAGTTTTGGACTAGCCTACGAGCAGTACTTC
>NA|TRBV19|TRBJ2-7|TRBD1
CASSIALGTDYEQYF
TGTGCCAGTAGTATAGCCCTCGGGACAGATTACGAGCAGTACTTC
>NA|TRBV6-6|TRBJ2-5|TRBD1
CASSQLGQQETQYF
TGTGCCAGCAGTCAGTTGGGACAGCAAGAGACCCAGTACTTC
>NA|TRBV6-5|TRBJ1-1|NA
CASSSDNLNTEAFF
TGTGCCAGCAGTTCAGATAACTTGAACACTGAAGCTTTCTTT
>NA|TRBV27|TRBJ1-5|NA
CASSPHGQPQHF
TGTGCCAGCAGTCCCCATGGTCAGCCCCAGCATTTT
>NA|TRBV7-2|TRBJ2-3|TRBD2
CASSWLAGGPDTQYF
TGTGCCAGCAGCTGGCTAGCGGGGGGCCCAGATACGCAGTATTTT
>NA|TRBV5-6|TRBJ2-7|NA
CASTLSGRPQYYYEQYF
TGTGCCAGCACCCTGTCGGGGCGCCCGCAATATTACTACGAGCAGTACTTC
>NA|TRBV6-5|TRBJ2-7|NA
CASSFPGTYEQYF
TGTGCCAGCAGTTTCCCCGGGACCTACGAGCAGTACTTC
>NA|TRBV7-2|TRBJ1-2|TRBD1
CASSRFGQVADYGYTF
TGTGCCAGCAGCAGATTTGGACAGGTGGCTGACTATGGCTACACCTTC
>NA|TRBV7-2|TRBJ2-1|NA
CASEEGGGGLEQFF
TGTGCCAGCGAAGAAGGGGGAGGGGGCCTTGAGCAGTTCTTC
>once|TRBV5-1|TRBJ1-1|NA
CANHKGGNTEAFF
TGCGCCAACCACAAGGGGGGGAACACTGAAGCTTTCTTT
>NA|TRBV29-1|TRBJ2-2|NA
CSVYGDTGELFF
TGCAGCGTATATGGAGATACCGGGGAGCTGTTTTTT
>NA|TRBV14|TRBJ2-7|NA
CASSQLGRNYEQYF
TGTGCCAGCAGCCAGTTGGGACGAAACTACGAGCAGTACTTC
>NA|TRBV27|TRBJ1-6|NA
CASSLQAGGNSPLHF
TGTGCCAGCAGTTTGCAGGCAGGAGGTAATTCACCCCTCCACTTT
>once|TRBV20-1|TRBJ1-1|NA
CSASWRGNLGAFF
TGCAGTGCTAGTTGGCGGGGCAACTTGGGAGCTTTCTTT
>once|TRBV28|TRBJ1-1|NA
CASSLRDRLNTEAFF
TGTGCCAGCAGTTTACGAGACAGACTGAACACTGAAGCTTTCTTT
>NA|TRBV18|TRBJ2-5|NA
CASSPGLQETQYF
TGTGCCAGCTCACCCGGCTTACAAGAGACCCAGTACTTC
>NA|TRBV5-1|TRBJ2-7|TRBD2
CASSAGGIGEQYF
TGCGCCAGCAGTGCGGGAGGGATCGGCGAGCAGTACTTC
>NA|TRBV5-1|TRBJ1-1|NA
CASSLVAGNTEAFF
TGCGCCAGCAGCTTGGTGGCGGGCAACACTGAAGCTTTCTTT
>NA|TRBV6-5|TRBJ1-4|NA
CASSYRSGTGAEKLFF
TGTGCCAGCAGTTACCGATCCGGGACGGGGGCTGAAAAACTGTTTTTT
>NA|TRBV27|TRBJ2-1|NA
CASSFGNNYNEQFF
TGTGCCAGCAGTTTTGGGAACAACTACAATGAGCAGTTCTTC
>NA|TRBV6-5|TRBJ2-1|TRBD2
CASSYRREQNNEQFF
TGTGCCAGCAGTTATCGGCGGGAGCAAAACAATGAGCAGTTCTTC
>NA|TRBV7-9|TRBJ1-4|NA
CASSGRQNEKLFF
TGTGCCAGCAGCGGACGGCAGAATGAAAAACTGTTTTTT
>NA|TRBV6-1|TRBJ1-1|NA
CASSDRGGITEAFF
TGTGCCAGCAGTGATAGGGGTGGGATCACTGAAGCTTTCTTT
>NA|TRBV10-3|TRBJ2-1|NA
CAIRSDHSYNEQFF
TGTGCCATCAGATCGGACCACTCCTACAATGAGCAGTTCTTC
>NA|TRBV5-5|TRBJ1-2|NA
CASSLGQPYDGYTF
TGTGCCAGCAGCTTGGGACAGCCTTACGATGGCTACACCTTC
>NA|TRBV11-2|TRBJ2-3|NA
CASSSDRGSTDTQYF
TGTGCCAGCAGCTCCGATCGAGGGAGCACAGATACGCAGTATTTT
>NA|TRBV19|TRBJ1-2|TRBD1
CASRRDRFYGYTF
TGTGCCAGTAGGCGGGACAGATTCTATGGCTACACCTTC
>NA|TRBV29-1|TRBJ1-1|NA
CSVERRLMNTEAFF
TGCAGCGTTGAACGACGTTTAATGAACACTGAAGCTTTCTTT
>NA|TRBV5-4|TRBJ1-4|TRBD1
CASSIPGTGTEKLFF
TGTGCCAGCAGCATACCCGGGACAGGGACCGAAAAACTGTTTTTT
>NA|TRBV7-7|TRBJ2-2|TRBD1
CASSHLTGFATGELFF
TGTGCCAGCAGCCATTTGACAGGGTTCGCCACCGGGGAGCTGTTTTTT
>NA|TRBV9|TRBJ2-7|TRBD2
CASSTGTISYEQYF
TGTGCCAGCAGCACTGGGACTATCTCCTACGAGCAGTACTTC
>NA|TRBV3-1/TRBV3-2|TRBJ2-7|NA
CASSPGHNYEQYF
TGTGCCAGCAGTCCGGGACATAACTACGAGCAGTACTTC
>NA|TRBV6-5|TRBJ1-2|TRBD1
CASIGNRGQGYGYTF
TGTGCCAGCATCGGAAACAGGGGGCAGGGCTATGGCTACACCTTC
>NA|TRBV28|TRBJ1-2|NA
CASSSPSVDYGYTF
TGTGCCAGCAGTTCCCCCAGTGTTGACTATGGCTACACCTTC
>NA|TRBV5-8|TRBJ2-2|NA
CASSLATHLTGELFF
TGTGCCAGCAGCTTGGCGACCCATTTGACCGGGGAGCTGTTTTTT
>NA|TRBV15|TRBJ1-4|TRBD1
CATSSGQGGGKKLFF
TGTGCCACCAGCAGCGGACAGGGAGGGGGCAAAAAACTGTTTTTT
>NA|TRBV6-5|TRBJ1-4|TRBD1
CASIGTGDEKLFF
TGTGCCAGCATCGGGACAGGGGACGAAAAACTGTTTTTT
>NA|TRBV6-1|TRBJ2-7|NA
CASSENVAYEQYF
TGTGCCAGCAGTGAAAACGTGGCCTACGAGCAGTACTTC
>NA|TRBV5-4|TRBJ1-4|TRBD1
CASSLTGAAEKLFF
TGTGCCAGCAGCTTGACAGGGGCGGCTGAAAAACTGTTTTTT
>NA|TRBV10-2|TRBJ1-1|TRBD1
CASTGTGIGTEAFF
TGCGCCAGCACCGGGACAGGGATCGGCACTGAAGCTTTCTTT
>NA|TRBV28|TRBJ2-7|TRBD1
CASSLGGTGGNEQYF
TGTGCCAGCAGTTTAGGGGGAACAGGGGGCAACGAGCAGTACTTC
>NA|TRBV5-1|TRBJ1-4|TRBD1
CASSLIGTGLNEKLFF
TGCGCCAGCAGCTTGATCGGGACAGGTTTAAATGAAAAACTGTTTTTT